This record covers a single T cell receptor beta chain. Its antigen is unidentified. Trimming pared 4 bases from V and 8 bases from J, leaving 24 bases between. Germline V lookup: CDR1 LGHNA, CDR2 YNFKEQ. The CDR3 contains 17 residues. Multiplex PCR with 32 V and 13 J primers amplified TCR beta CDR3. TCRdb independently ran MiXCR on the multiplex PCR reads; one entry per CDR3 protein. The repertoire has more than 9,500 distinct CDR3 sequences, roughly 32% of them found once; the top ten carry approximately 11%. Genomic DNA extracted from bulk tumor tissue served as template. A total of 550 to 650 ng was used per sample. Primary tumors were biopsied several times each, far apart, intraoperatively. These patients got curative surgery after being newly diagnosed with untreated non-small cell lung cancer. The source of the sample is a study of immune heterogeneity within non-small cell lung tumors. At the level of the study: Among the tumors, 4 were squamous cell carcinomas, under twelve were non-squamous carcinomas and 1 was not otherwise specified. Broader study findings: High-frequency T-cell receptor beta clonotypes were largely distinct between individual patients. While identical dominant CDR3 beta clonotypes recurred across tumor sites within a patient, high-frequency clones unique to individual sites also appeared.

The sequence came from a man aged 60 to 69 with non-small cell lung cancer. Sample: lung tumor tissue. The rearrangement joins TRBV4-2 to TRBJ2-1; possibly TRBD2 for D (6 bases). This CDR3 reads CASSPLGTQGFQDEQFF. The CDR3, as DNA: TGTGCCAGCAGCCCTCTCGGGACTCAAGGCTTTCAAGATGAGCAGTTCTTC.